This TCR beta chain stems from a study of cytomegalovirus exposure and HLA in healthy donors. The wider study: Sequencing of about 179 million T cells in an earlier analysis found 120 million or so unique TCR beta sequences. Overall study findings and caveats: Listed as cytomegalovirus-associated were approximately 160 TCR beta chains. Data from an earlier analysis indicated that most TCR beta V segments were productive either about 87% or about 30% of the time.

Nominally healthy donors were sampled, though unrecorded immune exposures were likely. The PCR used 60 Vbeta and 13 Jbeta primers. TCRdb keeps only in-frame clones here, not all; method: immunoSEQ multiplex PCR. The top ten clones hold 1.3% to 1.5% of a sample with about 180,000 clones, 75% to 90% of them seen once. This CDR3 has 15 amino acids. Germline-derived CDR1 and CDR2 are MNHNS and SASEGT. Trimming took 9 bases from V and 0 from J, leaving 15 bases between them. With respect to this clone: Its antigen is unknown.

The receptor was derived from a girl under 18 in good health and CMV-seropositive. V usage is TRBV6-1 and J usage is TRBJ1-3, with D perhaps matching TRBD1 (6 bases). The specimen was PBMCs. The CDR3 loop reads CASSTGQASGNTIYF. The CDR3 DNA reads TGTGCCAGTTCAACAGGGCAAGCCTCTGGAAACACCATATATTTT.